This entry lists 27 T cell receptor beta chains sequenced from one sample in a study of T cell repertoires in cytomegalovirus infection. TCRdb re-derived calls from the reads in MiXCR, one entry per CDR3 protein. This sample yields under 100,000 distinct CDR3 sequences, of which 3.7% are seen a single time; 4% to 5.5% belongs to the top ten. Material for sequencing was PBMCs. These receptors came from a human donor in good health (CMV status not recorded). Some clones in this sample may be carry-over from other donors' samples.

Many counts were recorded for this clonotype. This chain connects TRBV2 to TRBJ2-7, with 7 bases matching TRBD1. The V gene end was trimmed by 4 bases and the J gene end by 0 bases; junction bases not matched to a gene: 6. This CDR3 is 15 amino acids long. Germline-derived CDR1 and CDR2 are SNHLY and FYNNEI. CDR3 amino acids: CASSGTGLSSYEQYF. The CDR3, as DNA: TGTGCCAGCAGTGGGACAGGCCTAAGCTCCTACGAGCAGTACTTC.

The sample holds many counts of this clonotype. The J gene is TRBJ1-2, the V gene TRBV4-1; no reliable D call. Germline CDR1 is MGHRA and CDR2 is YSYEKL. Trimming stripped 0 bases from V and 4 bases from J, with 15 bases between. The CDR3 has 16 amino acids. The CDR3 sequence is CASSQEIVGIGYGYTF. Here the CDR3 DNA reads TGCGCCAGCAGCCAAGAAATCGTAGGTATCGGCTATGGCTACACCTTC.

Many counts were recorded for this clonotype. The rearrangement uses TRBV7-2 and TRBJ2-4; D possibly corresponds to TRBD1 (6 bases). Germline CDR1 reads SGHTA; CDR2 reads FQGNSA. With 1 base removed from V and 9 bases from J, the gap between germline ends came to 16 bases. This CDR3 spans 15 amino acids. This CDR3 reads CASSLVSQGKFIQYF. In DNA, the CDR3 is TGTGCCAGCAGCTTAGTGTCCCAGGGGAAATTCATTCAGTACTTC.

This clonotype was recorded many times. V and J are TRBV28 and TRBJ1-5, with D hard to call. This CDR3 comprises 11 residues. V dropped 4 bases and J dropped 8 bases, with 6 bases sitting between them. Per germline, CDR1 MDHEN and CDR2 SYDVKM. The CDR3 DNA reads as TGTGCCAGCAGTTATTGGGAGCCCCAGCATTTT. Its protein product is CASSYWEPQHF.

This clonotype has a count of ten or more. The CDR3 DNA sequence: TGTGCCAGCTCACCACCGACACAAGAGAGGAATTCACCCCTCCACTTT. Its protein product is CASSPPTQERNSPLHF. This chain joins TRBV18 and TRBJ1-6, with D unresolved. Trimming cost V 0 bases and J 7 bases, with 13 bases left between them. The CDR3 is made up of 16 amino acids. CDR1 and CDR2 (germline): KGHSH, LQKENI. The entire variable domain, with the rest obtained from reference TRBV18 and TRBJ1-6, is as follows: NAGVMQNPRHLVRRRGQEARLRCSPMKGHSHVYWYRQLPEEGLKFMVYLQKENIIDESGMPKERFSAEFPKEGPSILRIQQVVRGDSAAYFCASSPPTQERNSPLHFGNGTRLTVT.

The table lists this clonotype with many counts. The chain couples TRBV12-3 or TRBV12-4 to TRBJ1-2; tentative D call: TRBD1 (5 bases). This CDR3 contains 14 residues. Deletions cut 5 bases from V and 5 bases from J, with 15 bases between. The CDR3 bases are TGTGCCAGCAGTGATTCGGGGCGAGCATATGGCTACACCTTC. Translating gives CASSDSGRAYGYTF.

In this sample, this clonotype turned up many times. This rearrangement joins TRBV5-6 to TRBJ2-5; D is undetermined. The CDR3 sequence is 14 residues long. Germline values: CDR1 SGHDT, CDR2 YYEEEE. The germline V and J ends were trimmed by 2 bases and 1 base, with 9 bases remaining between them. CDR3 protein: CASSFITAQETQYF. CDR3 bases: TGTGCCAGCAGCTTCATTACGGCCCAAGAGACCCAGTACTTC.

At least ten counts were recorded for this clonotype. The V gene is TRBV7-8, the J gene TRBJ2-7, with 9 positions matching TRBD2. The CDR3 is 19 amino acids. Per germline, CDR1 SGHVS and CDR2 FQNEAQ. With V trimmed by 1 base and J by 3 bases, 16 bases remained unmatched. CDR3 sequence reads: CASSLVGLASRTSNYEQYF. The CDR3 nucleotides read TGTGCCAGCAGCTTAGTCGGACTAGCGTCCCGCACTTCTAACTACGAGCAGTACTTC. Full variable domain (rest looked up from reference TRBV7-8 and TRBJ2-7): GAGVSQSPRYKVAKRGQDVALRCDPISGHVSLFWYQQALGQGPEFLTYFQNEAQLDKSGLPSDRFFAERPEGSVSTLKIQRTQQEDSAVYLCASSLVGLASRTSNYEQYFGPGTRLTVT.

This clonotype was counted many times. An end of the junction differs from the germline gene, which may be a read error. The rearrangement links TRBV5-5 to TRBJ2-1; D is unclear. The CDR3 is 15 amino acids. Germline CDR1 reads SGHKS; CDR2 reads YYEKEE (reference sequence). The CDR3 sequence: CVSSLGVSSYNEQFF. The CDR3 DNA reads TGTGTCAGCAGCTTGGGTGTTAGCTCCTACAATGAGCAGTTCTTC.

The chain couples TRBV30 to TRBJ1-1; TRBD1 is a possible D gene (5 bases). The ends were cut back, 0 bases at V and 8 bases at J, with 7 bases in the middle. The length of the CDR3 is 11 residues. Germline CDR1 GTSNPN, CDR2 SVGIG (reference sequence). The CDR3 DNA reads TGTGCCTGGAGTGTCGACAGAGAAGCTTTCTTT. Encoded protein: CAWSVDREAFF.

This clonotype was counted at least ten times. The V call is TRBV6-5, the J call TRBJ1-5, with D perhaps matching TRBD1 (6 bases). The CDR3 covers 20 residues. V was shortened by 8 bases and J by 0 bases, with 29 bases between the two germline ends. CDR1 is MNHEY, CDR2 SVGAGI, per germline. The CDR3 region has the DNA TGTGCCAGCGACGTCTCTGAACCGTTGTCAGGGGCCGGTAGCAATCAGCCCCAGCATTTT. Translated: CASDVSEPLSGAGSNQPQHF.

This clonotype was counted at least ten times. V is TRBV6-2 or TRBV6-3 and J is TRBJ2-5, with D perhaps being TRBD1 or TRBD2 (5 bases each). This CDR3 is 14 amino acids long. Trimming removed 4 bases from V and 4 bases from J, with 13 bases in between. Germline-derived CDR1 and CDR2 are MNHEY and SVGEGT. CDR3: CASSSLGVRETQYF. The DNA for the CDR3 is TGTGCCAGCAGTTCTCTGGGGGTACGAGAGACCCAGTACTTC.

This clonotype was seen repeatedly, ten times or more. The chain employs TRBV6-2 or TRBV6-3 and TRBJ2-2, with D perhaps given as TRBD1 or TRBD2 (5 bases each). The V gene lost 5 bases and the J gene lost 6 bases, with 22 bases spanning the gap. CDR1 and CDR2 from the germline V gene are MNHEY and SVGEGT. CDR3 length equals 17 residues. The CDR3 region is CASSIKAGTNPAGELFF. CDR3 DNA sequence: TGTGCCAGCAGTATAAAAGCCGGGACGAACCCCGCCGGGGAGCTGTTTTTT.

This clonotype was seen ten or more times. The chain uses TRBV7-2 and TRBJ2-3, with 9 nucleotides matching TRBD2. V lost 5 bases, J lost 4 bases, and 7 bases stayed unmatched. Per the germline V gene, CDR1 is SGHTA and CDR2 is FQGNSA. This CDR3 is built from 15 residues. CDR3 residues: CASSPRGGNADTQYF. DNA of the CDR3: TGTGCCAGCAGCCCGCGGGGGGGCAATGCAGATACGCAGTATTTT.

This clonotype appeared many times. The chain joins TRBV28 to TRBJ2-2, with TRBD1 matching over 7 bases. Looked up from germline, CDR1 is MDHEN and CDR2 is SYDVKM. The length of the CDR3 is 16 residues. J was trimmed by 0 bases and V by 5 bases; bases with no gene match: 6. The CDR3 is CASSANRGANTGELFF. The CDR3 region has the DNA TGTGCCAGCAGTGCAAACAGGGGTGCGAACACCGGGGAGCTGTTTTTT.

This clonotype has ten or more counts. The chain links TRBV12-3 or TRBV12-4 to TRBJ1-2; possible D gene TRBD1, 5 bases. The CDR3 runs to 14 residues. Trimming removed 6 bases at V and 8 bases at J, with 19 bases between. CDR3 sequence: CASSSRDRIWGYTF. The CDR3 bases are TGTGCCAGCAGCAGCCGGGACCGCATTTGGGGCTACACCTTC.

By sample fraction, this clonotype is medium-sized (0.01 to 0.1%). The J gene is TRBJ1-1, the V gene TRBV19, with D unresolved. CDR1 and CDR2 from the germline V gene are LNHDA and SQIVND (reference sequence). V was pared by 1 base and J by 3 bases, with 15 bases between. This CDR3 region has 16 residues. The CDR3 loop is CASSIAESSMYTEAFF. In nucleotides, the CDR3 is TGTGCCAGTAGTATAGCTGAGTCCTCAATGTACACTGAAGCTTTCTTT.

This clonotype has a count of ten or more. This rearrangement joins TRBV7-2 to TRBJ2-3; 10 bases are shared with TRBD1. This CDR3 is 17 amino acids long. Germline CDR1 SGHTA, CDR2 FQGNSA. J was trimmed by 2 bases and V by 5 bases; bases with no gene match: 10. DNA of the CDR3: TGTGCCAGCAGCCTGCGGGACAGGGGACGCCTCACAGATACGCAGTATTTT. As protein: CASSLRDRGRLTDTQYF.

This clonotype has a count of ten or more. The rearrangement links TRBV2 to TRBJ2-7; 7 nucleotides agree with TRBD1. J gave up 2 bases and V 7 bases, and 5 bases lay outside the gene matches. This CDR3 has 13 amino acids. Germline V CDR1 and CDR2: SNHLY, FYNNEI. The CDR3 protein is CASILDRAYEQYF. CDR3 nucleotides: TGTGCCAGCATCTTAGACAGGGCCTACGAGCAGTACTTC.

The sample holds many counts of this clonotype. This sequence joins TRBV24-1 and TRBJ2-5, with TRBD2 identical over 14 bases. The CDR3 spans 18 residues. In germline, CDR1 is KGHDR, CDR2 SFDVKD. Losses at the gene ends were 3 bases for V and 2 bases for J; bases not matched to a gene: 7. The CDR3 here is CATSDPTGTSGGQETQYF. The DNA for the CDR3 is TGTGCCACCAGTGATCCAACAGGGACTAGCGGGGGACAAGAGACCCAGTACTTC.

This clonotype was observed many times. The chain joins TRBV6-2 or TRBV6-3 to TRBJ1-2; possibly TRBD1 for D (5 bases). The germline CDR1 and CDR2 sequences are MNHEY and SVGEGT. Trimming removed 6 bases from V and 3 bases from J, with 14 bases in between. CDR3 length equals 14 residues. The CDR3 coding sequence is TGTGCCAGCAGCTTTACCCGGGGGGACTATGGCTACACCTTC. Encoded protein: CASSFTRGDYGYTF.

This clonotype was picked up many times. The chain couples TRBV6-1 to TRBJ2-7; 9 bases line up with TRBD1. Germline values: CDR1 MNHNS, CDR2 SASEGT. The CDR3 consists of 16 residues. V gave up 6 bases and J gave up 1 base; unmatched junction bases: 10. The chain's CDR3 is CASRNGQGPRSYEQYF. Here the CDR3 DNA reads TGTGCCAGCAGGAATGGACAGGGGCCGAGGTCCTACGAGCAGTACTTC.

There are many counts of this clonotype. The DNA of the CDR3 is TGTGCCAGCATCCGACTGCGTGCAGATACGCAGTATTTT. Translated: CASIRLRADTQYF. The chain is built from TRBV2 and TRBJ2-3; D remains ambiguous. Germline CDR1 reads SNHLY; CDR2 reads FYNNEI. Deletions cut 7 bases from V and 4 bases from J, with 12 bases between. This CDR3 spans 13 amino acids.

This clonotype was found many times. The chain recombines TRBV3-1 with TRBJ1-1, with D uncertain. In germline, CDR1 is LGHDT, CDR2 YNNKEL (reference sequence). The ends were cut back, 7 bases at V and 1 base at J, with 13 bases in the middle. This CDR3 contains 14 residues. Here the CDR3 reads CASMPGPPNTEAFF. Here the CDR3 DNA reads TGTGCCAGCATGCCCGGACCGCCGAACACTGAAGCTTTCTTT.

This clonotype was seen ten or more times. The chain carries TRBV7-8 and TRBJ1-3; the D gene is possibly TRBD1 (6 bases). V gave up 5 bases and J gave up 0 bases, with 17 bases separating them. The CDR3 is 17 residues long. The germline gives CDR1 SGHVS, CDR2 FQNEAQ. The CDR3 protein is CASSVIAGASSGNTIYF. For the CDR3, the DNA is TGTGCCAGCAGCGTAATCGCAGGGGCCTCCTCTGGAAACACCATATATTTT.

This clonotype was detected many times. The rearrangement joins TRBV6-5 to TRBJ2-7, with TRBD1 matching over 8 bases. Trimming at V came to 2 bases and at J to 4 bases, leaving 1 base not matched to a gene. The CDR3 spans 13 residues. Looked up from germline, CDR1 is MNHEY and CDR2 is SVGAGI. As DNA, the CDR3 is TGTGCCAGCAGTTACCGACAGGGGTACGAGCAGTACTTC. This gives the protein CASSYRQGYEQYF.

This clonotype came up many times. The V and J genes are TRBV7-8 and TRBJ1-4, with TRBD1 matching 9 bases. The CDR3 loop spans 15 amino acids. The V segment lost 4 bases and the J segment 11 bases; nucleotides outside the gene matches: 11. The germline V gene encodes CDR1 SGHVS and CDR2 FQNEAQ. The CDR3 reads CASSSSAGTGLKLFF. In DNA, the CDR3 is TGTGCCAGCAGCTCCTCGGCCGGGACAGGGTTGAAACTGTTTTTT.